Below are 32 T cell receptor beta chains sequenced from a single sample in a study of CD8+ T cells in alopecia areata. It was cDNA, reverse transcribed from extracted RNA, that served as the sequencing template. The assay was immunoSEQ multiplex PCR, and TCRdb's table has in-frame clones only and misses some. Among roughly 100,000 clones listed, more than 55% were seen once. The treatment is: oral pan-JAK inhibitor, 5-10 mg twice daily. This material consisted of CD8+ T cells sorted from blood, taken at week 4, from a patient treated with tofacitinib. Source of these receptors: a human donor with alopecia areata.

V usage is TRBV29-1 and J usage is TRBJ1-1; D not resolved. This CDR3 comprises 15 residues. The germline V and J ends were trimmed by 3 bases and 2 bases, with 16 bases remaining between them. The V gene's germline CDR1 is SQVTM and CDR2 ANQGSEA. The CDR3 loop is CSVDHGRLVNTEAFF. CDR3 coding DNA: TGCAGCGTTGACCATGGACGGCTGGTAAACACTGAAGCTTTCTTT.

This chain connects TRBV28 to TRBJ2-1; D is ambiguous. V was clipped by 1 base and J by 3 bases, with 7 bases between them. The CDR3 totals 14 residues. Germline V lookup: CDR1 MDHEN, CDR2 SYDVKM. CDR3 in amino acids: CASSLFGDYNEQFF. CDR3 DNA sequence: TGTGCCAGCAGTTTATTTGGCGACTACAATGAGCAGTTCTTC.

V usage is TRBV15 and J usage is TRBJ2-1, with D perhaps TRBD2 (5 bases). Germline V gene data show CDR1 as LNHNV and CDR2 as YYDKDF (reference sequence). Between the trimmed V and J ends, which lost 6 bases and 0 bases, there was a span of 15 bases. The CDR3 runs to 16 residues. The CDR3 protein is CATSDYPLSSYNEQFF. In DNA form, the CDR3 reads TGTGCCACCAGTGACTACCCCCTGAGCTCCTACAATGAGCAGTTCTTC.

The V gene is TRBV9, the J gene TRBJ2-7, with TRBD2 identical over 9 bases. The CDR3 consists of 18 residues. V lost 4 bases to trimming and J lost 5 bases; unmatched junction nucleotides: 19. Looked up from germline, CDR1 is SGDLS and CDR2 is YYNGEE. The CDR3 DNA sequence: TGTGCCAGCAGCCCACGTTCGCCCCAGTTAGCGGGAGTGGACGAGCAGTACTTC. This translates into CASSPRSPQLAGVDEQYF.

The chain uses TRBV9 and TRBJ2-1; D is unresolved. Germline V gene data show CDR1 as SGDLS and CDR2 as YYNGEE. V lost 4 bases to trimming and J lost 5 bases, with 16 bases between them. This CDR3 comprises 15 residues. For the CDR3, the DNA is TGTGCCAGCAGCCCTGGGAAACTGGGGAACAATGAGCAGTTCTTC. It is translated as CASSPGKLGNNEQFF.

J is TRBJ2-1 and V is TRBV7-2, with unresolved D. Germline CDR1 reads SGHTA; CDR2 reads FQGNSA. V lost 1 base and J lost 7, with 5 bases in between. This CDR3 spans 12 amino acids. CDR3 sequence (DNA): TGTGCCAGCAGCTTAGTTCTGAATGAGCAGTTCTTC. This codes for CASSLVLNEQFF. Full variable domain (outside the CDR3, taken from reference TRBV7-2 and TRBJ2-1): GAGVSQSPSNKVTEKGKDVELRCDPISGHTALYWYRQSLGQGLEFLIYFQGNSAPDKSGLPSDRFSAERTGGSVSTLTIQRTQQEDSAVYLCASSLVLNEQFFGPGTRLTVL.

J is TRBJ1-5 and V is TRBV27, with unresolved D. CDR3 size: 16 residues. In germline, CDR1 is MNHEY, CDR2 SMNVEV (reference sequence). Trimming left V 2 bases short and J 0 bases short, with 11 bases between. The CDR3: CASSLRGGDSNQPQHF. CDR3 in DNA: TGTGCCAGCAGTTTACGAGGTGGGGATAGCAATCAGCCCCAGCATTTT.

This clone showed up just a few times. The chain couples TRBV4-1 to TRBJ2-3; no reliable D call. Trimming pared 2 bases from V and 1 base from J, leaving 4 bases between. The CDR3 contains 13 residues. CDR1 and CDR2 (germline): MGHRA, YSYEKL. CDR3 nucleotides: TGCGCCAGCAGCCAACATGGCACAGATACGCAGTATTTT. This sequence encodes CASSQHGTDTQYF.

The chain has TRBV27 and TRBJ1-2, with D possibly being TRBD1 (5 bases). Trimming shortened V by 3 bases and J by 3 bases, and 23 bases separated the two germline ends. The CDR3 runs to 18 residues. The germline V gene has CDR1 MNHEY and CDR2 SMNVEV (reference sequence). The CDR3, as DNA: TGTGCCAGCAGTTTTTCGCCCCTCTTAGTGGGGCGGTACTATGGCTACACCTTC. Its translation: CASSFSPLLVGRYYGYTF.

There are a few counts of this clone. The chain uses TRBV29-1 and TRBJ2-3; the D gene is possibly TRBD1 (6 bases). The CDR3 runs to 15 residues. Per the germline V gene, CDR1 is SQVTM and CDR2 is ANQGSEA. V gave up 0 bases and J gave up 4 bases, with 14 bases separating them. Written as DNA, the CDR3 is TGCAGCGTTGAAGATAGGGGGACCTCGGCAGATACGCAGTATTTT. This sequence encodes CSVEDRGTSADTQYF.

The chain joins TRBV5-1 to TRBJ1-2; 8 nucleotides match TRBD1. Germline V gene data show CDR1 as SGHRS and CDR2 as YFSETQ. Trimming cost V 6 bases and J 2 bases; bases outside gene matches: 9. The length of the CDR3 is 15 residues. This chain's CDR3 is CASTLAGGANYGYTF. The CDR3 bases are TGCGCCAGCACTCTGGCAGGGGGCGCCAACTATGGCTACACCTTC.

The chain couples TRBV4-1 to TRBJ1-6; D remains unclear. Trimming removed 3 bases at V and 8 bases at J, with 11 bases between. Germline-derived CDR1 and CDR2 are MGHRA and YSYEKL. This CDR3 contains 14 residues. The CDR3 coding sequence is TGCGCCAGCAGCCATCCCCGGTCGGATTCACCCCTCCACTTT. Translating gives CASSHPRSDSPLHF.

The chain carries TRBV5-6 and TRBJ2-5; D remains ambiguous. This CDR3 contains 17 residues. The germline CDR1 and CDR2 sequences are SGHDT and YYEEEE. Trimming took off 0 bases at V and 5 bases at J, with 20 bases between the two ends. The CDR3 loop is CASSLALAFEASETQYF. CDR3 in DNA: TGTGCCAGCAGCTTGGCCTTGGCCTTTGAGGCTTCGGAGACCCAGTACTTC.

This clone has only one observation. The chain links TRBV6-6 to TRBJ1-2, with a possible D match to TRBD1 (5 bases). The CDR3 runs to 14 residues. V was pared by 2 bases and J by 6 bases, with 13 bases between. Germline V CDR1 and CDR2: MNHNY, SVGAGI (reference sequence). CDR3 amino acids: CASSYGQGGDGYTF. In nucleotides, the CDR3 is TGTGCCAGCAGTTACGGGCAGGGCGGGGATGGCTACACCTTC.

There are a few counts of this clone. This chain uses TRBV27 with TRBJ2-1, with 10 bases fitting TRBD1. CDR1 is MNHEY, CDR2 SMNVEV, per germline (reference sequence). Trimming cost V 2 bases and J 5 bases; bases outside gene matches: 0. There are 14 residues in the CDR3. The CDR3 sequence: CASSLGTGDNEQFF. CDR3 bases: TGTGCCAGCAGTTTAGGGACAGGGGACAATGAGCAGTTCTTC.

This clone appeared a few times. The chain is built from TRBV27 and TRBJ2-7; 7 nucleotides line up with TRBD2. This CDR3 is built from 11 residues. J gave up 7 bases and V 4 bases, and 1 base lay outside the gene matches. The germline V gene encodes CDR1 MNHEY and CDR2 SMNVEV (reference sequence). CDR3 in amino acids: CASSSGGEQYF. DNA for the CDR3: TGTGCCAGCAGTTCCGGGGGGGAGCAGTACTTC.

This clone appeared a single time. The chain recombines TRBV29-1 with TRBJ1-2, with 10 bases aligning to TRBD1. Germline CDR1 reads SQVTM; CDR2 reads ANQGSEA. The CDR3 extends over 15 amino acids. The V segment lost 3 bases and the J segment 4 bases; nucleotides outside the gene matches: 8. CDR3: CSVDPGQGFGYGYTF. In DNA form, the CDR3 reads TGCAGCGTTGATCCGGGACAGGGGTTTGGCTATGGCTACACCTTC.

This chain connects TRBV4-3 to TRBJ1-4; D ambiguous. Per germline, CDR1 LGHNA and CDR2 YSLEER. The CDR3 extends over 15 amino acids. Trimming cost V 2 bases and J 4 bases, with 11 bases left between them. The CDR3: CASSQSIGVNEKLFF. The CDR3 DNA sequence: TGCGCCAGCAGCCAATCCATTGGGGTTAATGAAAAACTGTTTTTT.

This chain joins TRBV29-1 and TRBJ2-3; D is unresolved. In germline, CDR1 is SQVTM, CDR2 ANQGSEA. Trimming stripped 3 bases from V and 0 bases from J, with 10 bases between. The CDR3 runs to 14 residues. CDR3 in DNA: TGCAGCGTTGAGGCAGCCACTAGCACAGATACGCAGTATTTT. The encoded protein is CSVEAATSTDTQYF.

This rearrangement joins TRBV11-2 to TRBJ2-1, with a weak D call TRBD2 (5 bases). This CDR3 is 17 amino acids long. V lost 3 bases, J lost 0 bases, and 15 bases lay in between. Germline V gives CDR1 SGHAT, CDR2 FQNNGV. CDR3 sequence reads: CASSFQVAPISYNEQFF. The CDR3 nucleotides are TGTGCCAGCAGCTTCCAGGTAGCGCCTATCTCCTACAATGAGCAGTTCTTC.

The chain links TRBV29-1 to TRBJ2-7; TRBD2 is a possible D gene (5 bases). CDR1 and CDR2 from the germline V gene are SQVTM and ANQGSEA. The CDR3 has 13 amino acids. V was clipped by 7 bases and J by 0 bases, with 13 bases between them. The CDR3 protein is CSARTGSSYEQYF. CDR3 bases: TGCAGCGCTCGGACGGGGAGCTCCTACGAGCAGTACTTC.

This clone was seen more than once but under ten times. The chain links TRBV27 to TRBJ2-5; 9 bases map to TRBD1. V dropped 6 bases and J dropped 4; count of bases not matched to a gene: 3. The CDR3 consists of 13 residues. Germline V gene data show CDR1 as MNHEY and CDR2 as SMNVEV (reference sequence). CDR3 in amino acids: CASRGQGRETQYF. Here the CDR3 DNA reads TGTGCCAGCAGGGGACAGGGTAGAGAGACCCAGTACTTC.

The chain joins TRBV4-3 to TRBJ1-6; D is possibly TRBD1 (5 bases). CDR1 is LGHNA, CDR2 YSLEER, per germline. The V and J ends lost 0 bases and 8 bases respectively, with 14 bases between them. The CDR3 length is 16 residues. Here the CDR3 DNA reads TGCGCCAGCAGCCAAGATCTCCCAGCGGGGGATTCACCCCTCCACTTT. The encoded protein is CASSQDLPAGDSPLHF.

The V call is TRBV5-1, the J call TRBJ1-1; D gene unclear. The CDR3 length is 11 residues. Between the trimmed V and J ends, which lost 5 bases and 1 base, there was a span of 3 bases. Germline values: CDR1 SGHRS, CDR2 YFSETQ. CDR3 bases: TGCGCCAGCAGACAGAACACTGAAGCTTTCTTT. Protein: CASRQNTEAFF.

V gene TRBV28 combines with J gene TRBJ2-7; no clear D gene. The CDR3 spans 20 residues. CDR1 and CDR2 from the germline V gene are MDHEN and SYDVKM. Trimming removed 3 bases from V and 0 bases from J, with 27 bases in between. This CDR3 is CASSFPIIRSKDRDSYEQYF. The CDR3 region has the DNA TGTGCCAGCAGTTTTCCAATAATACGTTCTAAGGACCGCGACTCCTACGAGCAGTACTTC.

This chain uses TRBV6-1 with TRBJ1-5; the D is unclear. Trimming removed 1 base from V and 6 bases from J, with 4 bases in between. Germline V gene data show CDR1 as MNHNS and CDR2 as SASEGT. The CDR3 sequence is 12 residues long. This CDR3 reads CASSEEFQPQHF. CDR3 coding DNA: TGTGCCAGCAGTGAAGAGTTTCAGCCCCAGCATTTT.

Only a few counts were recorded for this clone. The gene calls are TRBV29-1 and TRBJ1-1; D is ambiguous. Per the germline V gene, CDR1 is SQVTM and CDR2 is ANQGSEA. Trimming left V 7 bases short and J 6 bases short, with 15 bases between. CDR3 length: 12 residues. The CDR3 bases are TGCAGCGCCCAAGGTCAAGGGCCTGAAGCTTTCTTT. Translating gives CSAQGQGPEAFF.

V and J are TRBV19 and TRBJ2-3, with 7 bases fitting TRBD1. Germline lookup yields CDR1 LNHDA and CDR2 SQIVND (reference sequence). Trimming cost V 8 bases and J 3 bases; bases outside gene matches: 8. The CDR3 runs 14 residues. The CDR3 protein is CASPSTGSTDTQYF. DNA for the CDR3: TGTGCCAGTCCCTCGACAGGGTCAACAGATACGCAGTATTTT.

The chain couples TRBV5-4 to TRBJ2-4, with a weak D call TRBD2 (5 bases). CDR3 length: 13 residues. The V and J ends lost 3 bases and 9 bases respectively, with 13 bases between them. Per germline, CDR1 SGHNT and CDR2 YYREEE (reference sequence). The CDR3 is CASSSREEGIQYF. The DNA for the CDR3 is TGTGCCAGCAGCTCTAGGGAAGAGGGCATTCAGTACTTC.

In this sample, this clone turned up once. The rearrangement links TRBV7-9 to TRBJ2-2, with D perhaps TRBD1 (6 bases). V lost 9 bases and J lost 1, with 12 bases in between. Germline V gives CDR1 SEHNR, CDR2 FQNEAQ (reference sequence). This CDR3 has 14 amino acids. The CDR3: CASQDRENTGELFF. The CDR3 DNA reads as TGTGCCAGTCAGGACAGAGAGAACACCGGGGAGCTGTTTTTT.

J is TRBJ2-1 and V is TRBV15, with D tentatively TRBD2 (7 bases). Per the germline V gene, CDR1 is LNHNV and CDR2 is YYDKDF (reference sequence). The CDR3 loop spans 14 amino acids. V was clipped by 8 bases and J by 7 bases, with 18 bases between them. DNA of the CDR3: TGTGCCACCCAAGCTAGGGGGGGCAGGAATGAGCAGTTCTTC. Its protein is CATQARGGRNEQFF.

This chain connects TRBV10-3 to TRBJ2-5, with no clear D. The germline gives CDR1 ENHRY, CDR2 SYGVKD. Trimming pared 3 bases from V and 2 bases from J, leaving 7 bases between. This CDR3 has 13 residues. CDR3 sequence reads: CAISDSAQETQYF. The CDR3 coding sequence is TGTGCCATCAGTGATTCCGCACAAGAGACCCAGTACTTC.